A single T cell receptor beta chain is shown here with its context. Antigen unknown. These data belong to a study of OX40 agonist ivuxolimab in advanced cancers. Across the study: The patients received ivuxolimab by intravenous route every 2 weeks at 0.01 to 10 mg/kg. The diagnoses of dose-escalation patients were hepatocellular carcinoma, melanoma, renal cell or head and neck cancer. Study-level findings and limits: On average, CD8+ T cells had more expanded clones than CD4+.

The CDR3 sequence is 14 residues long. CDR1 is SGHAT and CDR2 is FQNNGV in the germline V gene. V was cut by 6 bases and J by 6 bases, with 15 bases left in between. Assay used: immunoSEQ multiplex PCR; TCRdb lists only in-frame clones, some missing. This table has 70,000 to 85,000 clones, 94% appearing once. The source material was CD4+ or CD8+ T cells sorted from blood, sampled in a trial of the OX40 agonist ivuxolimab. The origin of this receptor is an adult with an advanced solid tumor such as melanoma, head and neck, liver or kidney cancer. The J gene is TRBJ2-1, the V gene TRBV11-2, with D unresolved. Here the CDR3 reads CASRIPPGSNEQFF. CDR3 DNA: TGTGCCAGCAGAATCCCGCCAGGTTCCAATGAGCAGTTCTTC. Using reference TRBV11-2 and TRBJ2-1 for the parts outside the CDR3, the full variable domain is EAGVAQSPRYKIIEKRQSVAFWCNPISGHATLYWYQQILGQGPKLLIQFQNNGVVDDSQLPKDRFSAERLKGVDSTLKIQPAKLEDSAVYLCASRIPPGSNEQFFGPGTRLTVL.